The clone carrying this TCR beta chain was seen only once. The V end lost 0 bases, the J end lost 0 bases, and 18 bases lay between the germline ends. This CDR3 spans 17 amino acids. The germline gives CDR1 SQVTM, CDR2 ANQGSEA. This record comes from a study of cytomegalovirus exposure and HLA in healthy donors. The PCR made use of 60 Vbeta and 13 Jbeta primers. Using immunoSEQ multiplex PCR, the repertoire was profiled, and TCRdb retains in-frame clones only, with some absent. This sample has some 80,000 clones, with around 76% found just once. Material for sequencing was PBMCs. The chain uses TRBV29-1 and TRBJ2-7; the D gene is possibly TRBD1 (6 bases). This sequence originates from a man younger than 35 in good health and CMV-seropositive. CDR3 amino acids: CSVEDQGRGPFSYEQYF. The CDR3 coding sequence is TGCAGCGTTGAAGATCAGGGCAGGGGCCCCTTCTCCTACGAGCAGTACTTC.